The clone carrying this T cell receptor (beta chain) occurred a few times. Its cognate antigen is unknown. This record comes from a study of beta chain features in type 1 diabetes. Across the study: Age and gender were similar between patients and healthy donors, as were cell yields. The study examined some 110,000,000 sorted cells across all samples.

Overall study results and limits: Whether TCRB rearrangement is influenced by HLA type went unresolved here.

Expressed TCRB transcripts were sequenced because the entire RNA isolate underwent reverse transcription. The assay was immunoSEQ multiplex PCR, and TCRdb's table has in-frame clones only and misses some. The table has some 150,000 clones, roughly 48% seen once. Material: Tregs from blood. The origin of this receptor is a man between 18 and 35 years old in good health.

The CDR3 sequence: CASLTGLGTEAFF. The DNA of the CDR3 is TGTGCCAGCTTAACAGGGTTGGGCACTGAAGCTTTCTTT. The chain has TRBV18 and TRBJ1-1; D is perhaps TRBD1 (6 bases). V lost 7 bases and J 4 bases, leaving 13 bases between the germline ends. The germline V gene has CDR1 KGHSH and CDR2 LQKENI. The CDR3 totals 13 residues. Full variable domain (remainder filled in from reference TRBV18 and TRBJ1-1): NAGVMQNPRHLVRRRGQEARLRCSPMKGHSHVYWYRQLPEEGLKFMVYLQKENIIDESGMPKERFSAEFPKEGPSILRIQQVVRGDSAAYFCASLTGLGTEAFFGQGTRLTVV.